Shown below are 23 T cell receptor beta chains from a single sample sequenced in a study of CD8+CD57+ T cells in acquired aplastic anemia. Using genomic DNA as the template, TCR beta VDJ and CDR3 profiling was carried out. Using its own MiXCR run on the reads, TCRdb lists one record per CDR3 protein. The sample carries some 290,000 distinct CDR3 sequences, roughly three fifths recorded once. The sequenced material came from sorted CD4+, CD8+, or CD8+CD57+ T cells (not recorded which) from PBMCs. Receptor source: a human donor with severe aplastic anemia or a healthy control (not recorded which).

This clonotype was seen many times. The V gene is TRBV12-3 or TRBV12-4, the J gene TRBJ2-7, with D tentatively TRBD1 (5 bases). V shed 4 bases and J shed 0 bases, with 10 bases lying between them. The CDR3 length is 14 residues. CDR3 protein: CASSSDSYSYEQYF. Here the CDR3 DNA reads TGTGCCAGCAGTTCCGACAGCTACTCCTACGAGCAGTACTTC.

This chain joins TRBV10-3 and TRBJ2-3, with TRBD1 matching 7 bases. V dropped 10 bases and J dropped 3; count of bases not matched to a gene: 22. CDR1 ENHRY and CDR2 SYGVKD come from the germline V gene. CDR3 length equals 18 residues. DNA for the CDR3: TGTGCCAGCAACGTAAGGGGACAGTGGAAGGTTGGGACAGATACGCAGTATTTT. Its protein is CASNVRGQWKVGTDTQYF.

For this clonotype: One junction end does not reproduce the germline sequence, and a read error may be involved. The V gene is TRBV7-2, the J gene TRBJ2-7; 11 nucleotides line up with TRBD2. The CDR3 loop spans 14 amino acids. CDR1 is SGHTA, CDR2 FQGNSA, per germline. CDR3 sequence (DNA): TGTGCCAGCAGCAATAGCGGGGGGGAGTACGGGCAGTACTTC. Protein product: CASSNSGGEYGQYF.

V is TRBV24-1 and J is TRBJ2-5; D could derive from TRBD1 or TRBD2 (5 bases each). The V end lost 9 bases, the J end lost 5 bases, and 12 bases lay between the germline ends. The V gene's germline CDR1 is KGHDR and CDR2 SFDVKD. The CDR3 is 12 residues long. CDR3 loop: CATVVRGETQYF. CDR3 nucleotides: TGTGCCACCGTGGTTCGGGGCGAGACCCAGTACTTC.

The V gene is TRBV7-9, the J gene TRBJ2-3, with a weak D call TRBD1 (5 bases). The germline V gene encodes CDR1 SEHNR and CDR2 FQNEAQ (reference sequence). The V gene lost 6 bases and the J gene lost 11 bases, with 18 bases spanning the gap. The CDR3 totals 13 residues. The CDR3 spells CASSPTPGNEQYF. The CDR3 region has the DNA TGTGCCAGCAGTCCGACTCCAGGGAATGAGCAGTATTTT.

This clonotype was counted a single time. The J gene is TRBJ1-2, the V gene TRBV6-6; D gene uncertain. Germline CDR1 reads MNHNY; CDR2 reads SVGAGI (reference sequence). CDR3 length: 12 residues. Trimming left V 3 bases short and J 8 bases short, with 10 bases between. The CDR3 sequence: CASSYVGVGYTF. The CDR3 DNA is TGTGCCAGCAGTTATGTCGGAGTCGGCTACACCTTC.

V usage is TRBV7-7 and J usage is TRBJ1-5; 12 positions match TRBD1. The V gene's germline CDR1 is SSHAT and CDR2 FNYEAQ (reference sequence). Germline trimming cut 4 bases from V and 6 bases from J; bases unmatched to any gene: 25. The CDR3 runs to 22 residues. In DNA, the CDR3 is TGTGCCAGCAGCTCCCACCTCGGCAAAACCGGGACAGGGGGCGTAATACGTCAGCCCCAGCATTTT. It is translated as CASSSHLGKTGTGGVIRQPQHF.

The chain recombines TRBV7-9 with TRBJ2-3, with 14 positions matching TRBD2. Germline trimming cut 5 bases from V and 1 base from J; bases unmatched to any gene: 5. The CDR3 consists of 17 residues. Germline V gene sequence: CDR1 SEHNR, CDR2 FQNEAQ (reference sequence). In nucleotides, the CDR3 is TGTGCCAGCAGCGGGAGGACTAGCGGGGGGCGCACAGATACGCAGTATTTT. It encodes CASSGRTSGGRTDTQYF.

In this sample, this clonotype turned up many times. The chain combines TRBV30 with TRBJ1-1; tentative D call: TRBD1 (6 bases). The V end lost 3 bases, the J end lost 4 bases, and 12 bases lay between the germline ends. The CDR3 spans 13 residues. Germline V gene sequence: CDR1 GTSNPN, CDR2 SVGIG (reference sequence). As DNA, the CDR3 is TGTGCCTGGAGGGGCAGGGGAACCACTGAAGCTTTCTTT. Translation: CAWRGRGTTEAFF.

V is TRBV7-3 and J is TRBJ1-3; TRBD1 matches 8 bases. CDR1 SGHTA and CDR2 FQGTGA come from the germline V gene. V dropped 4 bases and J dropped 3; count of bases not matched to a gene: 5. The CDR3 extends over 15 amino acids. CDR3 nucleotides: TGTGCCAGCAGCTCAGCAGGGGGCATTGGAAACACCATATATTTT. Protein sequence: CASSSAGGIGNTIYF. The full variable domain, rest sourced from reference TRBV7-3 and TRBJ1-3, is GAGVSQTPSNKVTEKGKYVELRCDPISGHTALYWYRQSLGQGPEFLIYFQGTGAADDSGLPNDRFFAVRPEGSVSTLKIQRTERGDSAVYLCASSSAGGIGNTIYFGEGSWLTVV.

The CDR3 loop reads CATQDGPANYGYTF. The CDR3 DNA follows: TGTGCCACTCAGGACGGACCAGCTAACTATGGCTACACCTTC. The chain combines TRBV19 with TRBJ1-2; D is uncertain. The CDR3 sequence is 14 residues long. V dropped 10 bases and J dropped 0 bases, with 15 bases sitting between them. Germline-derived CDR1 and CDR2 are LNHDA and SQIVND (reference sequence).

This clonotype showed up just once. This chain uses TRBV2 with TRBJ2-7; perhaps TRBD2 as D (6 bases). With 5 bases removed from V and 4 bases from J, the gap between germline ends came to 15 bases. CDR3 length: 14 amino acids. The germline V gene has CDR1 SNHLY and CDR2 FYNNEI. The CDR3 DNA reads TGTGCCAGCAGTACGGGAGCGCCTCAGTACGAGCAGTACTTC. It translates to CASSTGAPQYEQYF.

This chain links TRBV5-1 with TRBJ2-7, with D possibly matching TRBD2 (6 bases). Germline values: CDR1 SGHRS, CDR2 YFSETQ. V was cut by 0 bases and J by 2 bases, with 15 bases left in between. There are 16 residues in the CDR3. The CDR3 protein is CASSLGQGERAYEQYF. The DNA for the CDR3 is TGCGCCAGCAGCTTGGGCCAGGGAGAGCGGGCCTACGAGCAGTACTTC. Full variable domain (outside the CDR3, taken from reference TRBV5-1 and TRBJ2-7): KAGVTQTPRYLIKTRGQQVTLSCSPISGHRSVSWYQQTPGQGLQFLFEYFSETQRNKGNFPGRFSGRQFSNSRSEMNVSTLELGDSALYLCASSLGQGERAYEQYFGPGTRLTVT.

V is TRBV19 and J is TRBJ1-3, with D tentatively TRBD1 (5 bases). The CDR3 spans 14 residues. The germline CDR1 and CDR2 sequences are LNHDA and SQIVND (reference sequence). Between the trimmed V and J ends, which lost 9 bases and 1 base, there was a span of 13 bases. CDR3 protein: CASGARGSGNTIYF. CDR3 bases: TGTGCCAGCGGGGCGAGGGGATCTGGAAACACCATATATTTT.

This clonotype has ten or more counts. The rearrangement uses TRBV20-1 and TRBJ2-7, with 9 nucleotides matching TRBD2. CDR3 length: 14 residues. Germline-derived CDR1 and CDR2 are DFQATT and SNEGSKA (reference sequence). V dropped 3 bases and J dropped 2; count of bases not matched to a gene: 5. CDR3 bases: TGCAGTGCTAGGGGGCGGGGGGGCCCCTACGAGCAGTACTTC. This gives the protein CSARGRGGPYEQYF.

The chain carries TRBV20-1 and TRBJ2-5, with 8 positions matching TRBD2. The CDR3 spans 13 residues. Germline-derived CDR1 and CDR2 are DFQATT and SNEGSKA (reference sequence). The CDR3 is CNGAAGEGETQYF. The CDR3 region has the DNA TGCAACGGGGCAGCGGGGGAAGGAGAGACCCAGTACTTC.

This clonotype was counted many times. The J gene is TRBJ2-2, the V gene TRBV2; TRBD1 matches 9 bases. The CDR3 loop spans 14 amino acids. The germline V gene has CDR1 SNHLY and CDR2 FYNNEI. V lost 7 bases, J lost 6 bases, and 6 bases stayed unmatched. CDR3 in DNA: TGTGCCAGCACCGGGACAGGGATTTCCGGGGAGCTGTTTTTT. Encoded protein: CASTGTGISGELFF.

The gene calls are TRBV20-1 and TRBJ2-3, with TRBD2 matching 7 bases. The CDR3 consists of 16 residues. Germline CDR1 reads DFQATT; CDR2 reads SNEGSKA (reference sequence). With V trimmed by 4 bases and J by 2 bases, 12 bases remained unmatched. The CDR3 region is CSAKTSARGNTDTQYF. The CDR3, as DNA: TGCAGTGCTAAAACTAGCGCCAGAGGAAACACAGATACGCAGTATTTT.

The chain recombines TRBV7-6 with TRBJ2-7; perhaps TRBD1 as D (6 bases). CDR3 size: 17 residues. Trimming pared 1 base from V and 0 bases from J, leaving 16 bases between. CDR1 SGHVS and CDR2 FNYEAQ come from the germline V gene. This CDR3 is CASSLDSTGNPSYEQYF. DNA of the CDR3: TGTGCCAGCAGCTTAGACAGTACAGGGAACCCCTCCTACGAGCAGTACTTC.

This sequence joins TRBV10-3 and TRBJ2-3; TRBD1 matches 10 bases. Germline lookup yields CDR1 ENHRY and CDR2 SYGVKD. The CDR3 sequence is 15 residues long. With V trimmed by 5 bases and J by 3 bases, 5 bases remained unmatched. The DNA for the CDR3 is TGTGCCATCAGTAAAAGGGGACAGGGGACAGATACGCAGTATTTT. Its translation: CAISKRGQGTDTQYF.

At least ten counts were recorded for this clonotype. CDR3 nucleotide sequence: TGTGCCAGTAGACAAGGGGAAACCAGCCGGCCTTCCTACGAGCAGTACTTC. Its translation: CASRQGETSRPSYEQYF. The chain uses TRBV19 and TRBJ2-7; D perhaps matches TRBD1 (5 bases). The germline V gene has CDR1 LNHDA and CDR2 SQIVND (reference sequence). V shed 6 bases and J shed 1 base, with 22 bases lying between them. The CDR3 loop spans 17 amino acids.

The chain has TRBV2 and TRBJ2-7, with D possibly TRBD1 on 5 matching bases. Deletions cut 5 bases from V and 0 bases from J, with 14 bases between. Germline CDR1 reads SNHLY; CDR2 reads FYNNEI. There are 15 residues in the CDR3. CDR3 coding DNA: TGTGCCAGCAGTTCTCCAGACAGCCTCTCCTACGAGCAGTACTTC. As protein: CASSSPDSLSYEQYF. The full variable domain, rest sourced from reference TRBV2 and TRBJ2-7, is EPEVTQTPSHQVTQMGQEVILRCVPISNHLYFYWYRQILGQKVEFLVSFYNNEISEKSEIFDDQFSVERPDGSNFTLKIRSTKLEDSAMYFCASSSPDSLSYEQYFGPGTRLTVT.

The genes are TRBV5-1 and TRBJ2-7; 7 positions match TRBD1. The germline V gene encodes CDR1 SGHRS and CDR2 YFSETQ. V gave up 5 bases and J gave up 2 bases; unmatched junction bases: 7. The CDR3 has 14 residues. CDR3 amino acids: CASRPGTDPYEQYF. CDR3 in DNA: TGCGCCAGCAGACCTGGGACAGACCCCTACGAGCAGTACTTC. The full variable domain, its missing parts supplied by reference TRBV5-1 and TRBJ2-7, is KAGVTQTPRYLIKTRGQQVTLSCSPISGHRSVSWYQQTPGQGLQFLFEYFSETQRNKGNFPGRFSGRQFSNSRSEMNVSTLELGDSALYLCASRPGTDPYEQYFGPGTRLTVT.